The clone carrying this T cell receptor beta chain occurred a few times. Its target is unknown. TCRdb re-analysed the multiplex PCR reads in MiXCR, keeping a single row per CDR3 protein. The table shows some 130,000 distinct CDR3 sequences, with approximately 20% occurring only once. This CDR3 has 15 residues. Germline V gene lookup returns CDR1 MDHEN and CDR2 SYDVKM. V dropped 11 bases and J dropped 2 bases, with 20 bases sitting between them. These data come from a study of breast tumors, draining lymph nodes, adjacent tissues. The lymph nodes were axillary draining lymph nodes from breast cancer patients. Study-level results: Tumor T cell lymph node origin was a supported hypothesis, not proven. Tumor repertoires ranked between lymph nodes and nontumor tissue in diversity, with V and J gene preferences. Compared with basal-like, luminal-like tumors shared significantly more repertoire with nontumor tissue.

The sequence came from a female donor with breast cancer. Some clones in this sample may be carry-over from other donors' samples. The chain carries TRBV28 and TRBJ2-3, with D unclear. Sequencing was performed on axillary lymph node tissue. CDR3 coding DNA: TGTGCCGTCAGCGCTTCATCGGCGGTCACAGATACGCAGTATTTT. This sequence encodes CAVSASSAVTDTQYF.